The source of this T cell receptor beta chain is a study of T cell changes during pregnancy in multiple sclerosis. TCRdb keeps only in-frame clones here, not all; method: immunoSEQ multiplex PCR. This sample yields under 40,000 clones, of which around 90% are seen a single time; around 4.3% belongs to the top ten. CDR1 and CDR2 from the germline V gene are SGHDT and YYEEEE. The CDR3 length is 16 residues. V lost 1 base, J lost 3 bases, and 5 bases stayed unmatched. This sequence was found in a female donor with multiple sclerosis, enrolled in a pregnancy study. This specimen was CD8+ T cells from peripheral blood mononuclear cells, taken after pregnancy. V usage is TRBV5-6 and J usage is TRBJ1-3; TRBD1 matches at 9 bases. In nucleotides, the CDR3 is TGTGCCAGCAGCTTGCCTAACAGGGGGCTTGGAAACACCATATATTTT. It is translated as CASSLPNRGLGNTIYF.